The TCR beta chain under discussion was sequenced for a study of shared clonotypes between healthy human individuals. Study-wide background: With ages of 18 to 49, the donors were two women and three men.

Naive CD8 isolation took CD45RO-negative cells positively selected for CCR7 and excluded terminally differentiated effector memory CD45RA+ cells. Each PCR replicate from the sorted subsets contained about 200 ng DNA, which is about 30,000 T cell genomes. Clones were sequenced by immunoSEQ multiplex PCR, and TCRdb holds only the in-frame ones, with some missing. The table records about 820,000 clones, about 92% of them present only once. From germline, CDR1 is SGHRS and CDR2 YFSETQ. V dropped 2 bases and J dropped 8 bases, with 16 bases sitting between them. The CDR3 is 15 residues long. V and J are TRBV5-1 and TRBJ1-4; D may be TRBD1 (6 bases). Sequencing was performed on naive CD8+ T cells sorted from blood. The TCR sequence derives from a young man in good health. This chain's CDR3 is CASSFGGAGQEKLFF. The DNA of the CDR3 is TGCGCCAGCAGCTTTGGCGGGGCAGGACAGGAAAAACTGTTTTTT.